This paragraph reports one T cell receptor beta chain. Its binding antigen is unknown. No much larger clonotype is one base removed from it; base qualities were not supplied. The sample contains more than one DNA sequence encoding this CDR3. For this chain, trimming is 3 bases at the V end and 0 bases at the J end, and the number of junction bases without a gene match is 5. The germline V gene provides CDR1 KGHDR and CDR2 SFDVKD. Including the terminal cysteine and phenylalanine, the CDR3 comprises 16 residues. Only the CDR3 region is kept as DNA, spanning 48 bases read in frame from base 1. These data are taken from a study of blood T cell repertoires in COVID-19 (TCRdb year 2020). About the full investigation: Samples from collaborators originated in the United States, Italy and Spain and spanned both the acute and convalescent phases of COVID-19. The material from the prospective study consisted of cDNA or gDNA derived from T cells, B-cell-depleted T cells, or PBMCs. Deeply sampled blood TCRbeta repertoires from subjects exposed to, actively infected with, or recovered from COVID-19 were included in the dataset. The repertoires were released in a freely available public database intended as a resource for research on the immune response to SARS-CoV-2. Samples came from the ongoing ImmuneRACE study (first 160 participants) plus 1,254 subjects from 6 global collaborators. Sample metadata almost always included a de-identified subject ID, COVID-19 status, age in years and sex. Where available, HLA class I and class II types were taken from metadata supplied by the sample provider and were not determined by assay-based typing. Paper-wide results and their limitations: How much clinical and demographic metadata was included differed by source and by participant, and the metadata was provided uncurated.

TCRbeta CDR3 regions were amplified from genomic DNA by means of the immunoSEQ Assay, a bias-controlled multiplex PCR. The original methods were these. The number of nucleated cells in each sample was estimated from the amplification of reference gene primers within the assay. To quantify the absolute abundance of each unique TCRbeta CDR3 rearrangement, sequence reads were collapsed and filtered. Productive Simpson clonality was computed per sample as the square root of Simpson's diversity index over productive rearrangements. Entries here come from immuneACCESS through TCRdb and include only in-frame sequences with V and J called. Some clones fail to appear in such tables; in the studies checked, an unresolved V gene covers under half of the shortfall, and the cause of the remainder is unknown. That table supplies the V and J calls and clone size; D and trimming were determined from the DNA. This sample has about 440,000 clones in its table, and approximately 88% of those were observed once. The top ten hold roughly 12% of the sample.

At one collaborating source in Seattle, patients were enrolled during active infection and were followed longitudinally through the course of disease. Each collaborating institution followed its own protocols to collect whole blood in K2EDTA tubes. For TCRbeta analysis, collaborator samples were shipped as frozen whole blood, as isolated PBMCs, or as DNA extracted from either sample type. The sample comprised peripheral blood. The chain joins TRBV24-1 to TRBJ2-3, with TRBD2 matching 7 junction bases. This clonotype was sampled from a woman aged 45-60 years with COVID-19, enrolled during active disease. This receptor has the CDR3 CATSDPSGASTDTQYF. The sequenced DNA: TGTGCCACCAGTGATCCGAGCGGGGCCAGCACAGATACGCAGTATTTT.